This paragraph reports one T cell receptor beta chain. Antigen specificity is unknown. V gave up 0 bases and J gave up 4 bases; unmatched junction bases: 2. There are 15 residues in the CDR3. Germline CDR1 is MNHNY and CDR2 is SVGAGI (reference sequence). This record comes from a study of shared clonotypes between healthy human individuals. Study-level results: Generally, naive subsets came out with larger estimated richness than memory subsets.

The method was immunoSEQ multiplex PCR; TCRdb's version includes in-frame clones alone and lacks a portion of them. The data show about 2.3 million clones, approximately 93% seen once. The V gene is TRBV6-6, the J gene TRBJ2-5, with 10 bases lining up with TRBD2. What was sequenced was naive CD4+ T cells from PBMCs. Subset defined: CD45RA+ positively selected. The receptor comes from a man in his late teens or twenties in good health. Some clones in this sample may be carry-over from other donors' samples. CDR3 loop: CASSYSSGRAETQYF. In DNA form, the CDR3 reads TGTGCCAGCAGTTACTCAAGCGGGAGGGCAGAGACCCAGTACTTC.